These 19 T cell receptor beta chains were sequenced from one sample in a study of T cell repertoires in cytomegalovirus infection. Via MiXCR, TCRdb re-called the reads, giving one row per CDR3 protein. The table lists 750,000 to 900,000 distinct CDR3 sequences, 25% to 35% of them singletons. No antigen has been identified for these receptors. Sequencing was performed on cultured CD8+ T cells from PBMCs, taken from culture after CMV antigen stimulation. Receptors were obtained from a human donor in good health (CMV status not recorded). Some clones in this sample may be carry-over from other donors' samples.

V is TRBV3-1 and J is TRBJ2-7; perhaps TRBD2 as D (5 bases). Trimming cost V 0 bases and J 7 bases, with 13 bases left between them. Germline V gene data show CDR1 as LGHDT and CDR2 as YNNKEL (reference sequence). The CDR3 totals 14 residues. CDR3 DNA: TGTGCCAGCAGCCAAGATGGGGAGTCCTTGGAGCAGTACTTC. Encoded protein: CASSQDGESLEQYF.

This sequence joins TRBV14 and TRBJ2-1, with TRBD1 identical over 8 bases. V was pared by 3 bases and J by 4 bases, with 8 bases of the junction left unmatched. CDR3 length equals 16 residues. Germline loops: CDR1 SGHDN, CDR2 FVKESK. DNA for the CDR3: TGTGCCAGCAGCCACCAAGGTCAGGGGGCTTACAATGAGCAGTTCTTC. This encodes CASSHQGQGAYNEQFF.

The J gene is TRBJ2-1, the V gene TRBV20-1; 7 bases map to TRBD2. CDR3 length: 14 amino acids. V lost 4 bases to trimming and J lost 4 bases; unmatched junction nucleotides: 7. Germline assignment: CDR1 DFQATT and CDR2 SNEGSKA (reference sequence). CDR3 region: CSAKVRGSYNEQFF. CDR3 coding DNA: TGCAGTGCTAAGGTGCGGGGGAGTTACAATGAGCAGTTCTTC.

In DNA, the CDR3 is TGTGCCAGCAGTTCCGGGACAGCCCTTTACAATGAGCAGTTCTTC. Amino acids: CASSSGTALYNEQFF. V is TRBV12-3 or TRBV12-4 and J is TRBJ2-1; 7 bases agree with TRBD1. The V segment lost 4 bases and the J segment 4 bases; nucleotides outside the gene matches: 7. There are 15 residues in the CDR3.

This clonotype was seen many times. This chain uses TRBV7-2 with TRBJ2-3; 7 bases are a match to TRBD1. Germline CDR1 reads SGHTA; CDR2 reads FQGNSA. V lost 5 bases and J lost 0; bases outside the gene matches: 5. CDR3 length: 15 amino acids. In nucleotides, the CDR3 is TGTGCCAGCAGCGCCCGGGACAGAAGCACAGATACGCAGTATTTT. It is translated as CASSARDRSTDTQYF.

V is TRBV10-3 and J is TRBJ2-7; D is unresolved. Germline V gene lookup returns CDR1 ENHRY and CDR2 SYGVKD. Trimming took 10 bases from V and 6 from J, leaving 19 bases between them. CDR3 size: 13 residues. The CDR3 spells CATGPGQIGEQYV. In DNA, the CDR3 is TGTGCCACTGGCCCCGGCCAGATCGGCGAGCAGTACGTC.

This clonotype has just a few counts. The V gene is TRBV4-1, the J gene TRBJ1-1, with D maybe TRBD1 (6 bases). V dropped 2 bases and J dropped 1 base, with 14 bases sitting between them. The CDR3 spans 16 residues. CDR1 and CDR2 from the germline V gene are MGHRA and YSYEKL. The CDR3 sequence: CASSQIAGAGNTEAFF. Written as DNA, the CDR3 is TGCGCCAGCAGCCAAATAGCAGGGGCCGGGAACACTGAAGCTTTCTTT.

The chain has TRBV12-5 and TRBJ1-1; D uncertain. V dropped 3 bases and J dropped 3 bases, with 5 bases sitting between them. The V gene's germline CDR1 is LGHNT and CDR2 FRNRAP. The CDR3 totals 12 residues. This CDR3 reads CASGFQDTEAFF. Here the CDR3 DNA reads TGTGCTAGTGGTTTCCAGGACACTGAAGCTTTCTTT.

Ten or more counts support this clonotype. The rearrangement joins TRBV19 to TRBJ1-1; weak D call: TRBD1 (6 bases). The CDR3 loop spans 13 amino acids. Germline V gene lookup returns CDR1 LNHDA and CDR2 SQIVND (reference sequence). V shed 7 bases and J shed 3 bases, with 12 bases lying between them. The DNA of the CDR3 is TGTGCCAGTAAACGGGGGCCTTACACTGAAGCTTTCTTT. Encoded protein: CASKRGPYTEAFF. Based on the CDR3 plus reference TRBV19 and TRBJ1-1, the full variable domain is DGGITQSPKYLFRKEGQNVTLSCEQNLNHDAMYWYRQDPGQGLRLIYYSQIVNDFQKGDIAEGYSVSREKKESFPLTVTSAQKNPTAFYLCASKRGPYTEAFFGQGTRLTVV.

This clonotype was seen a few times. The CDR3 nucleotides read TGCAGCGGATCCGGGACAGGGGACTCCTACGAGCAGTACTTC. Translation gives CSGSGTGDSYEQYF. The chain combines TRBV29-1 with TRBJ2-7; 10 bases are shared with TRBD1. The CDR3 runs 14 residues. Looked up from germline, CDR1 is SQVTM and CDR2 is ANQGSEA. The J segment lost 0 bases and the V segment lost 7 bases, leaving 6 bases of the junction unmatched.

V and J are TRBV10-1 and TRBJ1-5; a possible D gene is TRBD1 (5 bases). The V and J ends lost 0 bases and 5 bases respectively, with 8 bases between them. The CDR3 has 14 amino acids. The germline V gene encodes CDR1 WNHNN and CDR2 SYGVQD (reference sequence). This CDR3 reads CASSESDNYQPQHF. As DNA, the CDR3 is TGCGCCAGCAGTGAGTCGGACAACTATCAGCCCCAGCATTTT.

V and J are TRBV2 and TRBJ1-1; TRBD1 might be the D (6 bases). Germline assignment: CDR1 SNHLY and CDR2 FYNNEI. This CDR3 has 16 amino acids. Between the trimmed V and J ends, which lost 11 bases and 0 bases, there was a span of 22 bases. The DNA of the CDR3 is TGTGCCTTAACCCCGATAGGGGGACTGATGAACACTGAAGCTTTCTTT. Amino acid sequence: CALTPIGGLMNTEAFF. Full variable domain (remainder filled in from reference TRBV2 and TRBJ1-1): EPEVTQTPSHQVTQMGQEVILRCVPISNHLYFYWYRQILGQKVEFLVSFYNNEISEKSEIFDDQFSVERPDGSNFTLKIRSTKLEDSAMYFCALTPIGGLMNTEAFFGQGTRLTVV.

This clonotype was detected many times. This chain uses TRBV7-9 with TRBJ2-5, with TRBD2 as a possible D gene (6 bases). Per the germline V gene, CDR1 is SEHNR and CDR2 is FQNEAQ (reference sequence). The CDR3 runs to 21 residues. Between the trimmed V and J ends, which lost 4 bases and 2 bases, there was a span of 32 bases. Here the CDR3 reads CASSSSEQGGRFDIWQETQYF. Written as DNA, the CDR3 is TGTGCCAGCAGCTCCTCGGAGCAGGGAGGACGTTTTGACATTTGGCAAGAGACCCAGTACTTC.

This clonotype occurred a few times. The J gene is TRBJ1-2, the V gene TRBV19; tentative D call: TRBD1 (6 bases). The germline V and J ends were trimmed by 4 bases and 0 bases, with 15 bases remaining between them. Germline values: CDR1 LNHDA, CDR2 SQIVND (reference sequence). This CDR3 has 16 residues. The CDR3 loop is CASSTVGTPANYGYTF. The CDR3 nucleotides are TGTGCCAGTAGTACCGTCGGGACACCCGCTAACTATGGCTACACCTTC. Based on the CDR3 plus reference TRBV19 and TRBJ1-2, the full variable domain is DGGITQSPKYLFRKEGQNVTLSCEQNLNHDAMYWYRQDPGQGLRLIYYSQIVNDFQKGDIAEGYSVSREKKESFPLTVTSAQKNPTAFYLCASSTVGTPANYGYTFGSGTRLTVV.

A few counts support this clonotype. J is TRBJ1-1 and V is TRBV5-8, with a possible D match to TRBD1 (5 bases). Germline-derived CDR1 and CDR2 are SGHTS and YDEGEE. The CDR3 is 15 residues long. The ends were cut back, 2 bases at V and 1 base at J, with 12 bases in the middle. In DNA form, the CDR3 reads TGTGCCAGCAGCTTTAGTGTGGGGGGGAACACTGAAGCTTTCTTT. Translation: CASSFSVGGNTEAFF. Filled out from reference TRBV5-8 and TRBJ1-1, the complete variable domain reads EAGVTQSPTHLIKTRGQQATLRCSPISGHTSVYWYQQALGLGLQFLLWYDEGEERNRGNFPPRFSGRQFPNYSSELNVNALELEDSALYLCASSFSVGGNTEAFFGQGTRLTVV.

The chain uses TRBV7-9 and TRBJ1-2, with D unclear. Germline-derived CDR1 and CDR2 are SEHNR and FQNEAQ (reference sequence). The V gene lost 0 bases and the J gene lost 8 bases, with 13 bases spanning the gap. This CDR3 is built from 14 residues. In DNA form, the CDR3 reads TGTGCCAGCAGCTTAGCATCCGGATTCGTGGGCTACACCTTC. Amino acids: CASSLASGFVGYTF.

V and J are TRBV25-1 and TRBJ2-5; perhaps TRBD2 as D (6 bases). In germline, CDR1 is MGHDK, CDR2 SYGVNS. Trimming removed 5 bases at V and 4 bases at J, with 20 bases between. This CDR3 has 16 amino acids. The CDR3 DNA sequence: TGTGCCAGCAGTCGTATCGACGGGGACTTCGGAGAGACCCAGTACTTC. Protein sequence: CASSRIDGDFGETQYF.

The chain's CDR3 is CASGTERNTGELFF. In DNA form, the CDR3 reads TGCGCCAGCGGGACAGAACGGAACACCGGGGAGCTGTTTTTT. This chain connects TRBV10-2 to TRBJ2-2; 7 positions match TRBD1. The junction had 4 bases not matched to a gene; V was cut back by 8 bases and J by 1 base. Germline loops: CDR1 WSHSY, CDR2 SAAADI. There are 14 residues in the CDR3.

This chain joins TRBV7-9 and TRBJ2-7; D remains ambiguous. The CDR3 covers 11 residues. CDR1 is SEHNR, CDR2 FQNEAQ, per germline (reference sequence). V dropped 5 bases and J dropped 7 bases, with 9 bases sitting between them. The CDR3 loop is CASSVGREQYF. The CDR3 DNA is TGTGCCAGCAGCGTCGGTCGGGAGCAGTACTTC.